This T cell receptor (beta chain) was documented in a study of Graves' ophthalmopathy and Graves' hyperthyroidism. Study details: Pretreatment peripheral blood was obtained at initial diagnosis.

Other autoimmune diseases, uncontrolled infections, pregnancy or lactation led to the exclusion of patients. PBMCs came from 10 ml of fresh peripheral blood. V was pared by 5 bases and J by 9 bases, with 22 bases between. The CDR3 is 15 amino acids. The V gene's germline CDR1 is KGHDR and CDR2 SFDVKD. For repertoire sequencing, the TCR beta CDR3 regions were amplified from RNA transcripts. First-round RT-PCR relied on HTBI primers, and a second-round multiplex PCR came next. TCRdb used MiXCR to reprocess the multiplex PCR reads, holding one entry per CDR3 protein. The sample records 40,000 or so distinct CDR3 sequences, around half being singletons.

The sequence came from an adult woman with stable Graves' hyperthyroidism. The source material was peripheral blood. This chain joins TRBV24-1 and TRBJ2-7, with a weak D call TRBD2 (5 bases). The CDR3 region has the DNA TGTGCCACCAGTGCCGAGGGTCCGAGGGAAACCGCGCAGTACTTC. Amino acid sequence: CATSAEGPRETAQYF.